The 28 T cell receptor beta chains below were found in one sample sequenced in a study of PD-1 blockade in classical Hodgkin lymphoma. All patients relapsed after autologous stem cell transplantation, and brentuximab vedotin exposure varied. Some clones are missing from TCRdb's copy, which holds only in-frame ones; the method was immunoSEQ multiplex PCR. The sample has around 41,000 clones, approximately 80% seen once. The specimen was peripheral blood mononuclear cells (PBMCs), collected at baseline. The source of these receptors is a human donor with classical Hodgkin lymphoma.

This clone appeared a single time. The chain joins TRBV9 to TRBJ1-5; D ambiguous. Trimming removed 2 bases at V and 7 bases at J, with 10 bases between. The CDR3 consists of 13 residues. Germline lookup yields CDR1 SGDLS and CDR2 YYNGEE. CDR3 bases: TGTGCCAGCAGCGTCGGGTTAAGCCAGCCCCAGCATTTT. Amino acids: CASSVGLSQPQHF.

This clone was seen just once. J is TRBJ1-4 and V is TRBV2; D gene ambiguous. There are 11 residues in the CDR3. V was pared by 4 bases and J by 6 bases, with 3 bases between. The germline V gene has CDR1 SNHLY and CDR2 FYNNEI. CDR3 region: CASSGDEKLFF. In DNA form, the CDR3 reads TGTGCCAGCAGTGGGGATGAAAAACTGTTTTTT.

J is TRBJ2-3 and V is TRBV19, with 7 bases lining up with TRBD1. Trimming at V came to 5 bases and at J to 1 base, leaving 9 bases not matched to a gene. This CDR3 has 16 residues. Looked up from germline, CDR1 is LNHDA and CDR2 is SQIVND (reference sequence). The CDR3 region is CASSHPRGQGTDTQYF. In DNA form, the CDR3 reads TGTGCCAGTAGTCATCCTAGGGGGCAGGGCACAGATACGCAGTATTTT.

The rearrangement uses TRBV29-1 and TRBJ1-1, with 9 bases that match TRBD1. The CDR3 extends over 12 amino acids. Per the germline V gene, CDR1 is SQVTM and CDR2 is ANQGSEA. Losses at the gene ends were 1 base for V and 11 bases for J; bases not matched to a gene: 5. CDR3 amino acids: CSVEGGTGWAFF. The CDR3 DNA is TGCAGCGTTGAAGGGGGGACAGGGTGGGCTTTCTTT.

The chain carries TRBV6-1 and TRBJ2-1; TRBD2 agrees at 7 bases. CDR1 and CDR2 (germline): MNHNS, SASEGT. The CDR3 loop spans 15 amino acids. J gave up 2 bases and V 4 bases, and 5 bases lay outside the gene matches. In DNA form, the CDR3 reads TGTGCCAGCAGTGTGGGCCGGGGGGCCTACAATGAGCAGTTCTTC. It yields the protein CASSVGRGAYNEQFF.

This chain joins TRBV2 and TRBJ2-2; D is possibly TRBD1 (5 bases). The CDR3 runs 14 residues. Per the germline V gene, CDR1 is SNHLY and CDR2 is FYNNEI. V dropped 7 bases and J dropped 1 base, with 10 bases sitting between them. CDR3 DNA: TGTGCCAGCATAGGGCAGGGGAACACCGGGGAGCTGTTTTTT. Translating gives CASIGQGNTGELFF.

This clone was counted between two and nine times. The V gene is TRBV7-3, the J gene TRBJ1-2, with TRBD1 matching 8 bases. The CDR3 runs 15 residues. The germline V gene encodes CDR1 SGHTA and CDR2 FQGTGA. V lost 1 base, J lost 3 bases, and 4 bases stayed unmatched. The CDR3 DNA reads TGTGCCAGCAGCTTAAGTGGGGGACAGGACTATGGCTACACCTTC. Protein sequence: CASSLSGGQDYGYTF.

The genes are TRBV11-1 and TRBJ2-3, with TRBD1 as a possible D gene (5 bases). Germline CDR1 SGHAT, CDR2 FQDESV (reference sequence). CDR3 length equals 14 residues. V was shortened by 5 bases and J by 6 bases, with 15 bases between the two germline ends. The CDR3 bases are TGTGCCAGCAGCCCCCGTCTGGGGCTTGATACGCAGTATTTT. Translation gives CASSPRLGLDTQYF.

This rearrangement joins TRBV4-1 to TRBJ2-3, with D possibly matching TRBD2 (7 bases). The V end was cut by 0 bases, the J end by 0 bases, with 13 bases between. This CDR3 spans 17 amino acids. The germline gives CDR1 MGHRA, CDR2 YSYEKL. The CDR3: CASSQDRGGESTDTQYF. The CDR3 nucleotides are TGCGCCAGCAGCCAAGATCGCGGGGGCGAGAGCACAGATACGCAGTATTTT.

The J gene is TRBJ2-3, the V gene TRBV6-1; possible D gene TRBD2, 6 bases. V dropped 0 bases and J dropped 0 bases, with 7 bases sitting between them. In germline, CDR1 is MNHNS, CDR2 SASEGT. The CDR3 sequence is 15 residues long. The CDR3 DNA is TGTGCCAGCAGTGAAGCGGGACTGAGCACAGATACGCAGTATTTT. The encoded protein is CASSEAGLSTDTQYF.

The chain links TRBV29-1 to TRBJ1-1, with D possibly being TRBD1 (6 bases). This CDR3 has 14 residues. Germline V gene data show CDR1 as SQVTM and CDR2 as ANQGSEA. Trimming took 6 bases from V and 0 from J, leaving 14 bases between them. CDR3 DNA: TGCAGCGTGACCCTGGACAGATTGAACACTGAAGCTTTCTTT. Translating it yields CSVTLDRLNTEAFF.

This clone was detected only a few times. In DNA, the CDR3 is TGTGCCAGCAGTCCCCTAGGGAATGAGCAGTTCTTC. Encoded protein: CASSPLGNEQFF. This chain uses TRBV6-1 with TRBJ2-1, with D unresolved. CDR3 length equals 12 residues. Germline CDR1 MNHNS, CDR2 SASEGT. Trimming stripped 5 bases from V and 7 bases from J, with 9 bases between.

This chain joins TRBV6-1 and TRBJ2-5; no clear D gene. Between the trimmed V and J ends, which lost 7 bases and 0 bases, there was a span of 9 bases. Germline V gene lookup returns CDR1 MNHNS and CDR2 SASEGT. CDR3 length equals 13 residues. Here the CDR3 reads CASTSPNQETQYF. DNA for the CDR3: TGTGCCAGCACCTCGCCGAACCAAGAGACCCAGTACTTC.

The V and J genes are TRBV5-6 and TRBJ2-3; D unresolved. V was cut by 0 bases and J by 5 bases, with 13 bases left in between. This CDR3 is 15 amino acids long. Germline lookup yields CDR1 SGHDT and CDR2 YYEEEE. The CDR3 loop reads CASSLGLSSRDTQYF. In DNA, the CDR3 is TGTGCCAGCAGCTTGGGGCTGTCTAGTCGAGATACGCAGTATTTT.

The chain carries TRBV19 and TRBJ2-7; D uncertain. The CDR3 runs to 13 residues. Trimming took off 3 bases at V and 1 base at J, with 7 bases between the two ends. Germline V gene lookup returns CDR1 LNHDA and CDR2 SQIVND (reference sequence). The DNA for the CDR3 is TGTGCCAGTAGTATTGTCAGTTCCTACGAGCAGTACTTC. This translates into CASSIVSSYEQYF.

This clone occurred once. The chain has TRBV27 and TRBJ2-3; D uncertain. CDR1 and CDR2 from the germline V gene are MNHEY and SMNVEV (reference sequence). The CDR3 loop spans 14 amino acids. V was pared by 3 bases and J by 2 bases, with 9 bases between. DNA for the CDR3: TGTGCCAGCAGTTTGGCAGGTTTCACAGATACGCAGTATTTT. The encoded protein is CASSLAGFTDTQYF.

J is TRBJ1-6 and V is TRBV5-6; D not certain. The germline V and J ends were trimmed by 4 bases and 6 bases, with 8 bases remaining between them. CDR3 size: 13 residues. CDR1 SGHDT and CDR2 YYEEEE come from the germline V gene. Here the CDR3 DNA reads TGTGCCAGCAGCCCTGGCGTTAATTCACCCCTCCACTTT. Residues: CASSPGVNSPLHF.

V and J are TRBV25-1 and TRBJ2-1; 9 nucleotides match TRBD2. The CDR3 is 17 amino acids. Germline assignment: CDR1 MGHDK and CDR2 SYGVNS. The V segment lost 7 bases and the J segment 0 bases; nucleotides outside the gene matches: 10. The DNA of the CDR3 is TGTGCCAGCATTTCAGCGGGAGGAATCCTCTCCTACAATGAGCAGTTCTTC. Translation gives CASISAGGILSYNEQFF.

The rearrangement links TRBV27 to TRBJ2-7, with 11 bases fitting TRBD2. The germline gives CDR1 MNHEY, CDR2 SMNVEV (reference sequence). The ends lost 6 bases at V and 5 bases at J; junction bases unmatched: 12. CDR3 length equals 16 residues. The CDR3 coding sequence is TGTGCCAGCAGCTCTCTTAGCGGGAGGGCCTACAACGAGCAGTACTTC. It encodes CASSSLSGRAYNEQYF.

V is TRBV5-4 and J is TRBJ1-1; D is unclear. Trimming pared 4 bases from V and 8 bases from J, leaving 12 bases between. CDR1 SGHNT and CDR2 YYREEE come from the germline V gene (reference sequence). The CDR3 is 12 residues long. The CDR3, as DNA: TGTGCCAGCAGCCTAGACCTCGGAGAAGCTTTCTTT. Translation: CASSLDLGEAFF.

The rearrangement uses TRBV7-9 and TRBJ2-5; possibly TRBD2 for D (5 bases). V shed 5 bases and J shed 5 bases, with 18 bases lying between them. The CDR3 is made up of 15 amino acids. Germline V gene lookup returns CDR1 SEHNR and CDR2 FQNEAQ (reference sequence). DNA of the CDR3: TGTGCCAGCAGCCACGGACTGGAGACTTGGGAGACCCAGTACTTC. It yields the protein CASSHGLETWETQYF.

This clone has only one observation. The CDR3 bases are TGCGCCAGCAGCTTGGGGGGCCCTTTCGCTGAAGCTTTCTTT. This sequence encodes CASSLGGPFAEAFF. V gene TRBV5-1 combines with J gene TRBJ1-1; a weak D match, TRBD1 (5 bases). Trimming shortened V by 0 bases and J by 6 bases, and 12 bases separated the two germline ends. This CDR3 is 14 amino acids long. Germline CDR1 SGHRS, CDR2 YFSETQ.

The chain recombines TRBV7-9 with TRBJ2-5; D uncertain. Trimming shortened V by 5 bases and J by 1 base, and 14 bases separated the two germline ends. The germline CDR1 and CDR2 sequences are SEHNR and FQNEAQ (reference sequence). CDR3 length equals 15 residues. This CDR3 reads CASSPSETIQETQYF. CDR3 in DNA: TGTGCCAGCAGCCCGAGCGAAACTATCCAAGAGACCCAGTACTTC.

CDR3 in amino acids: CASSVSSSYNSPLHF. The CDR3 coding sequence is TGTGCCAGCAGCGTCTCGAGCTCCTATAATTCACCCCTCCACTTT. The chain carries TRBV9 and TRBJ1-6; D remains unclear. This CDR3 comprises 15 residues. CDR1 SGDLS and CDR2 YYNGEE come from the germline V gene. V was pared by 2 bases and J by 0 bases, with 6 bases between.

The chain carries TRBV7-9 and TRBJ2-5; 11 nucleotides align to TRBD2. Germline V lookup: CDR1 SEHNR, CDR2 FQNEAQ (reference sequence). The length of the CDR3 is 17 residues. The V and J ends lost 4 bases and 5 bases, in that order; junction bases with no gene match: 12. The CDR3 region has the DNA TGTGCCAGCAGCTCCACTAGCGGGAGTGGAGCTGAGGAGACCCAGTACTTC. Translating gives CASSSTSGSGAEETQYF.

V is TRBV11-1 and J is TRBJ2-7; D may be TRBD1 (6 bases). The germline V gene encodes CDR1 SGHAT and CDR2 FQDESV (reference sequence). V gave up 3 bases and J gave up 1 base, with 13 bases separating them. The CDR3 extends over 15 amino acids. CDR3 sequence reads: CASSLATGLSYEQYF. As DNA, the CDR3 is TGTGCCAGCAGCTTGGCCACAGGGTTGTCCTACGAGCAGTACTTC.

The rearrangement links TRBV6-1 to TRBJ1-5; D remains unclear. The germline V gene encodes CDR1 MNHNS and CDR2 SASEGT. The length of the CDR3 is 16 residues. V lost 0 bases and J lost 0, with 9 bases in between. CDR3 sequence reads: CASSEALVVSNQPQHF. DNA of the CDR3: TGTGCCAGCAGTGAAGCTCTGGTCGTTAGCAATCAGCCCCAGCATTTT.

The chain employs TRBV29-1 and TRBJ2-7; D gene uncertain. The CDR3 covers 13 residues. The germline V gene has CDR1 SQVTM and CDR2 ANQGSEA. V dropped 0 bases and J dropped 1 base, with 7 bases sitting between them. In DNA form, the CDR3 reads TGCAGCGTTGAAGATGGGCAGTCCTACGAGCAGTACTTC. It specifies CSVEDGQSYEQYF.